Listed below are T cell receptor beta chains from one sample, sequenced in a study of T cells in localized non-small cell lung cancer. TCRdb's table, derived via immunoSEQ multiplex PCR, lists solely in-frame clones and lacks some. The table includes about 21,000 clones, more than 75% detected once. The source material was PBMCs, sampled before any cancer treatment. The receptors were gathered from a woman aged 35 to 70 with stage II squamous cell lung carcinoma. Both conserved end residues are part of each CDR3. Fields, in order: V gene, CDR3 protein.

V: TRBV28; CDR3: CASSFLGLGNQPQHF
V: TRBV5-4; CDR3: CASSAHWGLSSYNEQFF
V: TRBV28; CDR3: CASSLPGEQQPQHF
V: TRBV4-2; CDR3: CASSQTRFTEAFF
V: TRBV6-6; CDR3: CASSTPGGSSPLHF
V: TRBV19; CDR3: CASSIFGGNTEAFF
V: TRBV4-3; CDR3: CASSHPGVRDTQYF
V: TRBV7-8; CDR3: CASSSQGRNNQPQHF
V: TRBV10-3; CDR3: CAITAGTGLQETQYF
V: TRBV7-9; CDR3: CASSPSDRGEEKLFF
V: TRBV9; CDR3: CASSVGWQANEKLFF
V: TRBV11-2; CDR3: CASSLMTGGEQYF
V: TRBV10-3; CDR3: CAIQQGTGTDTQYF
V: TRBV18; CDR3: CASRQGQGAREQYF
V: TRBV6-1; CDR3: CASSEGTSGDYNEQFF
V: TRBV2; CDR3: CASSEPGPWNQPQHF
V: TRBV28; CDR3: CASSLGEAQPQHF
V: TRBV29-1; CDR3: CSVGGGAGRTQYF
V: TRBV7-9; CDR3: CASSLNHPTNYGYTF
V: TRBV21-1; CDR3: CASSTQGGLSGELFF
V: TRBV13; CDR3: CASSFADRAVSGNTIYF
V: TRBV19; CDR3: CASSIDVQGATSFF
V: TRBV9; CDR3: CASSVGQVPKSTQYF
V: TRBV5-1; CDR3: CASSSTTMNTEAFF
V: TRBV7-9; CDR3: CASSPREGNTEAFF
V: TRBV5-1; CDR3: CASSPLGLDRENTGELFF
V: TRBV5-1; CDR3: CASSLAPRTGLGYTF